This TCR beta chain was obtained from a study of T cells after posttransplantation cyclophosphamide. Trimming shortened V by 5 bases and J by 7 bases, and 20 bases separated the two germline ends. CDR1 and CDR2 from the germline V gene are SGHTA and FQGTGA. The CDR3 sequence is 15 residues long. On this clone itself: Its target is unknown.

Only in-frame clones appear in the TCRdb table, and some are missing; sequencing was by immunoSEQ multiplex PCR. Among roughly 7,300 clones listed, 90% to 95% were seen once. The study's findings and limits: TRB overlap between skin or GI tissue T cells and blood was limited. Recipient CMV seropositivity and CMV reactivation strongly tracked TRB clonality.

A marrow graft followed busulfan-fludarabine conditioning, with cyclophosphamide on days +3 and +4. The chain carries TRBV7-3 and TRBJ1-2, with TRBD1 as a possible D gene (5 bases). The sequence derives from a female patient aged 45 to 65 who received an allogeneic stem cell transplant from a related donor, was CMV-positive, and had no GVHD. Some of the T cells might come from the graft donor. The material was PBMCs, obtained 1404 days after allogeneic stem cell transplant with posttransplant cyclophosphamide. The CDR3 sequence is CASSPTGTAGIGYTF. The DNA of the CDR3 is TGTGCCAGCAGCCCCACCGGGACCGCGGGGATTGGCTACACCTTC.